The 5 T cell receptor beta chains presented below share a single source sample, sequenced in a study of T-cell reconstitution after alpha-beta-depleted transplantation in children. Unique molecular identifiers were built into the TCRbeta library. Each CDR3 protein gets one entry after TCRdb re-called the PCR reads with MiXCR. The repertoire has hundreds of thousands of distinct CDR3 sequences, over 10% of them found once; the top ten carry 0.79%. The sequences come from PBMCs, collected before TCRalphabeta/CD19-depleted stem cell transplant. The receptor set was obtained from a girl aged 2-15 years with congenital amegakaryocytic thrombocytopenia, due to receive a stem cell transplant.

This clonotype was detected many times. The V call is TRBV20-1, the J call TRBJ2-7; perhaps TRBD2 as D (5 bases). Germline V gives CDR1 DFQATT, CDR2 SNEGSKA (reference sequence). This CDR3 is built from 13 residues. The V end lost 1 base, the J end lost 6 bases, and 13 bases lay between the germline ends. CDR3 DNA: TGCAGTGCTAGAGTTCGAGGGTCGGGCGAGCAGTACTTC. Translated: CSARVRGSGEQYF.

At least ten counts were recorded for this clonotype. The chain employs TRBV4-1 and TRBJ1-5; D is uncertain. This CDR3 region has 16 residues. The germline V gene has CDR1 MGHRA and CDR2 YSYEKL. V was clipped by 1 base and J by 0 bases, with 10 bases between them. CDR3 DNA: TGCGCCAGCAGCCAAGTAGTCAGGAATAGCAATCAGCCCCAGCATTTT. As protein: CASSQVVRNSNQPQHF.

This sequence joins TRBV9 and TRBJ2-1; D gene unclear. V lost 2 bases, J lost 3 bases, and 9 bases lay in between. This CDR3 spans 14 amino acids. CDR1 is SGDLS and CDR2 is YYNGEE in the germline V gene. DNA for the CDR3: TGTGCCAGCAGCGTCCGTCCAAGCTACAATGAGCAGTTCTTC. This encodes CASSVRPSYNEQFF.

This clonotype showed up many times. The chain links TRBV10-3 to TRBJ1-2; D is perhaps TRBD1 (5 bases). Germline CDR1 is ENHRY and CDR2 is SYGVKD. This CDR3 is 12 amino acids long. Deletions cut 0 bases from V and 8 bases from J, with 7 bases between. The CDR3 region is CAISESQGGYTF. In DNA form, the CDR3 reads TGTGCCATCAGTGAGTCGCAGGGAGGCTACACCTTC.

This clonotype was counted at least ten times. J is TRBJ2-3 and V is TRBV3-1; the D gene is possibly TRBD2 (5 bases). V lost 5 bases to trimming and J lost 6 bases, with 15 bases between them. The CDR3 runs to 14 residues. Germline V gene sequence: CDR1 LGHDT, CDR2 YNNKEL (reference sequence). The CDR3 DNA is TGTGCCAGCAGCTCTAGCTCCATTGGCGATACGCAGTATTTT. Protein sequence: CASSSSSIGDTQYF.